One sample yielded the 15 T cell receptor beta chains listed below, sequenced in a study of T cells in Graves' hyperthyroidism and ophthalmopathy. TCR beta CDR3 regions were amplified from RNA transcripts. HTBI primers were the set used in a first-round RT-PCR of the TCR CDR3. TCRdb recomputed calls from the multiplex PCR reads with MiXCR, one row per CDR3 protein. The repertoire holds 800,000 or so distinct CDR3 sequences, with 35% to 45% as singletons. The sample was blood. Receptors were obtained from a man aged 18-30 years with Graves' hyperthyroidism.

The CDR3 region has the DNA TGTGCCTTACACCCGGGGGGGCCGTCCGCCTACGAGCAGTACTTC. It specifies CALHPGGPSAYEQYF. The V call is TRBV19, the J call TRBJ2-7; 8 nucleotides line up with TRBD2. This CDR3 has 15 amino acids. J was trimmed by 2 bases and V by 11 bases; bases with no gene match: 14. From germline, CDR1 is LNHDA and CDR2 SQIVND (reference sequence).

The chain recombines TRBV7-6 with TRBJ2-5; the D is unclear. CDR3 length equals 12 residues. V was pared by 3 bases and J by 3 bases, with 5 bases between. Germline CDR1 and CDR2: SGHVS and FNYEAQ. CDR3 sequence (DNA): TGTGCCAGCAGCTTTACAAAAGAGACCCAGTACTTC. It encodes CASSFTKETQYF.

At least ten counts were recorded for this clonotype. CDR3 DNA sequence: TGTGCCAGCAGCTTAGTACCAGCCGTACTACAAGAGACCCAGTACTTC. The encoded protein is CASSLVPAVLQETQYF. The gene calls are TRBV7-9 and TRBJ2-5; D is unresolved. This CDR3 region has 16 residues. CDR1 and CDR2 from the germline V gene are SEHNR and FQNEAQ (reference sequence). The V end lost 1 base, the J end lost 2 bases, and 14 bases lay between the germline ends. The variable domain in full, completed from reference TRBV7-9 and TRBJ2-5, reads DTGVSQNPRHKITKRGQNVTFRCDPISEHNRLYWYRQTLGQGPEFLTYFQNEAQLEKSRLLSDRFSAERPKGSFSTLEIQRTEQGDSAMYLCASSLVPAVLQETQYFGPGTRLLVL.

The chain joins TRBV5-5 to TRBJ2-5, with TRBD2 matching 9 bases. This CDR3 region has 15 residues. Trimming removed 3 bases from V and 6 bases from J; junction bases left unmatched: 9. Germline V gene lookup returns CDR1 SGHKS and CDR2 YYEKEE (reference sequence). CDR3 in amino acids: CASSSYAGGPQTQYF. For the CDR3, the DNA is TGTGCCAGCAGCTCTTACGCGGGGGGGCCTCAGACCCAGTACTTC.

This rearrangement joins TRBV10-3 to TRBJ1-1; no clear D gene. The germline gives CDR1 ENHRY, CDR2 SYGVKD. V dropped 9 bases and J dropped 6 bases, with 17 bases sitting between them. There are 13 residues in the CDR3. The CDR3: CAIVVEPLAEAFF. CDR3 coding DNA: TGTGCCATAGTTGTCGAACCGCTGGCTGAAGCTTTCTTT.

The V call is TRBV29-1, the J call TRBJ1-1; D remains unclear. The CDR3 length is 14 residues. Germline V CDR1 and CDR2: SQVTM, ANQGSEA. Between the trimmed V and J ends, which lost 6 bases and 2 bases, there was a span of 16 bases. CDR3 amino acids: CSVHHHGGNTEAFF. In nucleotides, the CDR3 is TGCAGCGTCCACCATCATGGCGGTAACACTGAAGCTTTCTTT.

A single count supports this clonotype. Germline is not matched at one junction end, which may reflect a read error. The chain carries TRBV10-3 and TRBJ1-6, with D perhaps TRBD1 (6 bases). CDR1 is ENHRY, CDR2 SYGVKD, per germline. The CDR3 is made up of 12 amino acids. The CDR3 DNA sequence: TGTGCCGTCAGGGGAGACGATTCACCCCTCCACTTT. Protein sequence: CAVRGDDSPLHF.

This clonotype was seen ten or more times. This chain uses TRBV24-1 with TRBJ2-2; D unresolved. This CDR3 contains 15 residues. CDR1 KGHDR and CDR2 SFDVKD come from the germline V gene. V was cut by 4 bases and J by 1 base, with 9 bases left in between. The CDR3 reads CATSDTALNTGELFF. CDR3 DNA sequence: TGTGCCACCAGTGACACCGCCCTGAACACCGGGGAGCTGTTTTTT.

This clonotype turned up a few times. The J gene is TRBJ1-5, the V gene TRBV20-1; tentative D call: TRBD1 (6 bases). The CDR3 runs to 16 residues. The germline V and J ends were trimmed by 0 bases and 2 bases, with 14 bases remaining between them. Germline CDR1 DFQATT, CDR2 SNEGSKA (reference sequence). The CDR3 DNA reads as TGCAGTGCTAGAGATGAGGAGAAGGGGGGCAATCAGCCCCAGCATTTT. The encoded protein is CSARDEEKGGNQPQHF.

This clonotype was seen ten or more times. A junction end diverges from the germline sequence, so it may reflect a read error. This rearrangement joins TRBV10-3 to TRBJ1-6; 7 positions match TRBD1. This CDR3 is built from 14 residues. Germline V gives CDR1 ENHRY, CDR2 SYGVKD. The CDR3 DNA is TGTGCCAGCAGTGGTGACAGGGTCAACTCACCCCTCCACTTT. Encoded protein: CASSGDRVNSPLHF.

This clonotype appeared many times. The J gene is TRBJ1-5, the V gene TRBV2, with D uncertain. The V gene lost 6 bases and the J gene lost 6 bases, with 15 bases spanning the gap. Germline values: CDR1 SNHLY, CDR2 FYNNEI. The CDR3 has 14 residues. This CDR3 is CASSLMGGRQPQHF. CDR3 nucleotide sequence: TGTGCCAGCAGCTTGATGGGAGGTCGTCAGCCCCAGCATTTT.

Here the CDR3 DNA reads TGTGCCAGCAGCTTATCGGCAGGGGGAGGCACTGAAGCTTTCTTT. Its protein product is CASSLSAGGGTEAFF. V is TRBV7-9 and J is TRBJ1-1; TRBD1 matches at 7 bases. V shed 2 bases, J shed 4 bases, and the junction held 7 bases outside the gene matches. Germline CDR1 is SEHNR and CDR2 is FQNEAQ (reference sequence). CDR3 length: 15 residues.

Turning to this clonotype: A much bigger clone sits one base away, suggesting this may be a read error. The chain combines TRBV20-1 with TRBJ1-6, with TRBD1 identical over 9 bases. CDR1 and CDR2 from the germline V gene are DFQATT and SNEGSKA (reference sequence). The CDR3 is 14 residues long. The CDR3 DNA sequence: TGCACTGCTCGGACAGGGGAGCTAAATTCACCCCTCCACTTT. The encoded protein is CTARTGELNSPLHF.

At least ten counts were recorded for this clonotype. This sequence joins TRBV10-2 and TRBJ1-5; a weak D match, TRBD1 (6 bases). The CDR3 covers 14 residues. Germline lookup yields CDR1 WSHSY and CDR2 SAAADI. Trimming removed 6 bases at V and 5 bases at J, with 14 bases between. The CDR3 DNA is TGCGCCAGCAGCCAACAGGGCCTGTATCAGCCCCAGCATTTT. Protein sequence: CASSQQGLYQPQHF.

This clonotype occurred a few times. This chain links TRBV7-9 with TRBJ2-5; 10 bases fit TRBD2. Germline trimming cut 4 bases from V and 2 bases from J; bases unmatched to any gene: 7. Germline CDR1 and CDR2: SEHNR and FQNEAQ (reference sequence). The CDR3 runs to 16 residues. Here the CDR3 reads CASSYPSGSSQETQYF. As DNA, the CDR3 is TGTGCCAGCAGCTACCCTAGCGGGAGTAGTCAAGAGACCCAGTACTTC.